The source of this TCR beta chain is a study of beta chain features in type 1 diabetes. CDR1 and CDR2 from the germline V gene are PRHDT and FYEKMQ (reference sequence). V was pared by 2 bases and J by 5 bases, with 10 bases between. The CDR3 is 13 amino acids. This clone turned up a few times. All of the isolated RNA was reverse transcribed, so expressed TCRB transcripts were sequenced. TCRdb keeps only in-frame clones here, not all; method: immunoSEQ multiplex PCR. Of about 110,000 clones listed, less than 40% were seen once; the top ten hold around 0.07%. This TCR derives from a woman between 18 and 29 years old in good health. What was sequenced was stem cell memory CD4+ T cells from blood. This chain links TRBV13 with TRBJ2-7, with D unclear. In DNA, the CDR3 is TGTGCCAGCAGCTTAATTTTTGCGGACGAGCAGTACTTC. Translated: CASSLIFADEQYF.